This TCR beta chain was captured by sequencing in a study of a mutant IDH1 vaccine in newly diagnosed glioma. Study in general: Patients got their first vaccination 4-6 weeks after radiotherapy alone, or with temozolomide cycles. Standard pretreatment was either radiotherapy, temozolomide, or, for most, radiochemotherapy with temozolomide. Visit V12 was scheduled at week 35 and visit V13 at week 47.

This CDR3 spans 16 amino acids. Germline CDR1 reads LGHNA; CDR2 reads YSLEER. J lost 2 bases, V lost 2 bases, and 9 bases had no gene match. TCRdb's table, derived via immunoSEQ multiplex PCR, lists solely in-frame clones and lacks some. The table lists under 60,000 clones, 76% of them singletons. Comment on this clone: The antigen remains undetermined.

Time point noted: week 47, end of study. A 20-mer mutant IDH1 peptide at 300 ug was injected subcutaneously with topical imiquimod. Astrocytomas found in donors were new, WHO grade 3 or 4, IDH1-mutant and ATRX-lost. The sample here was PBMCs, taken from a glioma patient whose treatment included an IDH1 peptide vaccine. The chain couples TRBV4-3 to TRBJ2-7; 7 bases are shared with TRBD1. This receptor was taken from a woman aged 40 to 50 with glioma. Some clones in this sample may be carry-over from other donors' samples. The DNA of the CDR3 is TGCGCCAGCAGCCAAACCCGACAGGGAGCAACCTACGAGCAGTACTTC. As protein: CASSQTRQGATYEQYF.